Below are 29 T cell receptor beta chains sequenced from a single sample in a study of T cells in Graves' hyperthyroidism and ophthalmopathy. From RNA transcripts, TCR beta CDR3 regions were amplified. HTBI primers were the set used in a first-round RT-PCR of the TCR CDR3. One entry per CDR3 protein results from TCRdb running MiXCR on the multiplex PCR reads. The profile covers some 740,000 distinct CDR3 sequences, with around 13% appearing a single time and roughly a tenth taken by the ten largest. Sequencing was carried out using blood. These TCRs come from a woman aged 18-30 years with Graves' hyperthyroidism.

This clonotype came up many times. CDR3 protein: CASSTTSGRGNEQFF. The CDR3 region has the DNA TGTGCCAGTAGTACCACTAGCGGGAGGGGGAATGAGCAGTTCTTC. The gene calls are TRBV19 and TRBJ2-1; 13 bases agree with TRBD2. V lost 4 bases and J lost 7; bases outside the gene matches: 4. The CDR3 covers 15 residues. Germline V CDR1 and CDR2: LNHDA, SQIVND (reference sequence).

At least ten counts were recorded for this clonotype. This chain links TRBV3-1 with TRBJ1-1; a weak D match, TRBD1 (5 bases). The CDR3 is 13 residues long. The germline V gene has CDR1 LGHDT and CDR2 YNNKEL (reference sequence). V was clipped by 1 base and J by 6 bases, with 9 bases between them. The chain's CDR3 is CASSQGTGSEAFF. The DNA for the CDR3 is TGTGCCAGCAGCCAAGGCACAGGATCTGAAGCTTTCTTT.

For this clonotype: With a much larger clone just one base away, this may be a read error. The V and J genes are TRBV12-3 or TRBV12-4 and TRBJ1-2; D is unresolved. CDR3 size: 15 residues. In nucleotides, the CDR3 is TGTGCCGGCAGTCACCACAATACGGAGATCTATGGCTACACCTTC. This codes for CAGSHHNTEIYGYTF.

This chain joins TRBV6-5 and TRBJ2-5; D unclear. Germline lookup yields CDR1 MNHEY and CDR2 SVGAGI. Deletions cut 2 bases from V and 4 bases from J, with 11 bases between. The CDR3 spans 14 residues. The CDR3 bases are TGTGCCAGCAGTTACCCACGGCATTTAGAGACCCAGTACTTC. Encoded protein: CASSYPRHLETQYF.

This rearrangement joins TRBV5-4 to TRBJ2-3; the match to TRBD2 covers 8 bases. There are 14 residues in the CDR3. Germline loops: CDR1 SGHNT, CDR2 YYREEE (reference sequence). V gave up 4 bases and J gave up 6 bases; unmatched junction bases: 7. CDR3 nucleotides: TGTGCCAGCAGCGGGGGACTAGTCCGGGATACGCAGTATTTT. Encoded protein: CASSGGLVRDTQYF.

Ten or more counts support this clonotype. CDR3 loop: CSARQGLENQPQHF. Written as DNA, the CDR3 is TGCAGTGCTAGGCAGGGACTGGAGAATCAGCCCCAGCATTTT. The chain recombines TRBV20-1 with TRBJ1-5; D possibly corresponds to TRBD1 (5 bases). The CDR3 covers 14 residues. CDR1 DFQATT and CDR2 SNEGSKA come from the germline V gene (reference sequence). V lost 3 bases, J lost 4 bases, and 13 bases lay in between.

The table lists this clonotype with many counts. The chain is built from TRBV27 and TRBJ2-1; D is unresolved. CDR1 and CDR2 (germline): MNHEY, SMNVEV (reference sequence). V was trimmed by 0 bases and J by 0 bases, leaving 6 bases between them. The CDR3 spans 15 residues. The chain's CDR3 is CASSLSLHSYNEQFF. CDR3 nucleotides: TGTGCCAGCAGTTTATCACTCCACTCCTACAATGAGCAGTTCTTC.

This clonotype was seen at least ten times. This chain joins TRBV7-3 and TRBJ2-1; 14 nucleotides agree with TRBD2. The CDR3 extends over 19 amino acids. Germline V gene data show CDR1 as SGHTA and CDR2 as FQGTGA. The ends lost 5 bases at V and 8 bases at J; junction bases unmatched: 17. Written as DNA, the CDR3 is TGTGCCAGCAGCCCGAGAACTAAGACTAGCGGGAGGGCCGGAGATGAGCAGTTCTTC. This gives the protein CASSPRTKTSGRAGDEQFF. Looking up the rest from reference TRBV7-3 and TRBJ2-1 gives the full variable domain: GAGVSQTPSNKVTEKGKYVELRCDPISGHTALYWYRQSLGQGPEFLIYFQGTGAADDSGLPNDRFFAVRPEGSVSTLKIQRTERGDSAVYLCASSPRTKTSGRAGDEQFFGPGTRLTVL.

This clonotype was counted many times. J is TRBJ2-3 and V is TRBV12-3 or TRBV12-4; D is unclear. Deletions cut 6 bases from V and 3 bases from J, with 16 bases between. The CDR3 totals 15 residues. CDR3 loop: CASRHRVTDTDTQYF. In DNA form, the CDR3 reads TGTGCCAGCAGACACCGGGTTACCGATACAGATACGCAGTATTTT.

This clonotype was observed at least ten times. The rearrangement uses TRBV11-1 and TRBJ1-1; no firm D call. Germline V gene lookup returns CDR1 SGHAT and CDR2 FQDESV (reference sequence). The germline V and J ends were trimmed by 4 bases and 1 base, with 7 bases remaining between them. The CDR3 contains 13 residues. The CDR3 DNA is TGTGCCAGCAGCTATGTAACGAACACTGAAGCTTTCTTT. This encodes CASSYVTNTEAFF.

This clonotype was observed a handful of times. This sequence joins TRBV10-3 and TRBJ2-3; the D is unclear. Germline V gene lookup returns CDR1 ENHRY and CDR2 SYGVKD. This CDR3 comprises 14 residues. Trimming took off 0 bases at V and 6 bases at J, with 10 bases between the two ends. The CDR3 protein is CAISESTFDDTQYF. The CDR3 DNA sequence: TGTGCCATCAGTGAGTCGACTTTCGATGATACGCAGTATTTT.

This clonotype was recorded at least ten times. V gene TRBV5-1 combines with J gene TRBJ2-1, with 7 nucleotides matching TRBD2. Germline lookup yields CDR1 SGHRS and CDR2 YFSETQ. V was pared by 8 bases and J by 5 bases, with 7 bases of the junction left unmatched. CDR3 size: 13 residues. CDR3 sequence: CARAGLSDNEQFF. The CDR3 DNA follows: TGCGCCAGGGCGGGACTATCCGACAATGAGCAGTTCTTC.

This clonotype has ten or more counts. The chain uses TRBV28 and TRBJ2-1; D is possibly TRBD1 (7 bases). Germline V gives CDR1 MDHEN, CDR2 SYDVKM. The CDR3 has 14 residues. V was cut by 8 bases and J by 3 bases, with 14 bases left in between. In DNA form, the CDR3 reads TGTGCCAGCGAGGGGGCGGGGCTCTACAATGAGCAGTTCTTC. Encoded protein: CASEGAGLYNEQFF.

This clonotype was found many times. J is TRBJ1-1 and V is TRBV28; 7 bases match TRBD1. The trim removed 6 bases at V and 6 bases at J, leaving 7 bases unmatched. The CDR3 length is 13 residues. CDR1 MDHEN and CDR2 SYDVKM come from the germline V gene. As DNA, the CDR3 is TGTGCCAGCAGCGACAGGGAGGTCGCTGAAGCTTTCTTT. This translates into CASSDREVAEAFF.

The V and J genes are TRBV30 and TRBJ1-5, with D hard to call. V lost 2 bases, J lost 4 bases, and 9 bases lay in between. Germline V CDR1 and CDR2: GTSNPN, SVGIG (reference sequence). CDR3 length equals 13 residues. CDR3 bases: TGTGCCTGGAGTATAAAGAGGAATCAGCCCCAGCATTTT. Translating gives CAWSIKRNQPQHF.

This clonotype has ten or more counts. The genes are TRBV7-9 and TRBJ2-1; 9 bases map to TRBD1. V dropped 4 bases and J dropped 8; count of bases not matched to a gene: 6. Germline V gene data show CDR1 as SEHNR and CDR2 as FQNEAQ (reference sequence). The CDR3 covers 14 residues. The CDR3 nucleotides read TGTGCCAGCAGCTCCCGGACAGGGGCTTATGAGCAGTTCTTC. Its protein is CASSSRTGAYEQFF.

This clonotype appeared many times. The rearrangement links TRBV27 to TRBJ2-2, with D maybe TRBD2 (6 bases). Germline V CDR1 and CDR2: MNHEY, SMNVEV (reference sequence). Trimming cost V 8 bases and J 3 bases, with 10 bases left between them. The CDR3 covers 13 residues. CDR3 nucleotides: TGTGCCAGCCGTGTAGCGGACACCGGGGAGCTGTTTTTT. The encoded protein is CASRVADTGELFF.

The sample holds many counts of this clonotype. The J gene is TRBJ2-5, the V gene TRBV6-5; possibly TRBD1 or TRBD2 for D (5 bases each). The V gene lost 1 base and the J gene lost 3 bases, with 24 bases spanning the gap. The CDR3 spans 19 residues. Germline loops: CDR1 MNHEY, CDR2 SVGAGI. CDR3 amino acids: CASSYLRDDDPRLEETQYF. For the CDR3, the DNA is TGTGCCAGCAGTTACTTGAGGGACGACGATCCCCGGTTGGAAGAGACCCAGTACTTC.

The table lists this clonotype with many counts. The chain uses TRBV7-9 and TRBJ1-1, with no clear D. The V end was cut by 1 base, the J end by 7 bases, with 7 bases between. The germline gives CDR1 SEHNR, CDR2 FQNEAQ (reference sequence). This CDR3 is 12 amino acids long. The CDR3 DNA follows: TGTGCCAGCAGCTTAGGGTCCATTGAAGCTTTCTTT. This gives the protein CASSLGSIEAFF.

This clonotype occurred many times. The chain is built from TRBV29-1 and TRBJ2-7, with 7 bases fitting TRBD2. The junction had 8 bases not matched to a gene; V was cut back by 4 bases and J by 5 bases. The CDR3 totals 13 residues. Looked up from germline, CDR1 is SQVTM and CDR2 is ANQGSEA. The chain's CDR3 is CSVVVGGLDEQYF. DNA of the CDR3: TGCAGCGTTGTGGTGGGAGGGCTCGACGAGCAGTACTTC.

J is TRBJ1-3 and V is TRBV11-3, with D perhaps matching TRBD1 (6 bases). CDR3 length: 15 amino acids. Germline CDR1 is SGHNT and CDR2 is YENEEA. V gave up 5 bases and J gave up 1 base, with 12 bases separating them. CDR3 loop: CASSRDRTSGNTIYF. CDR3 DNA: TGTGCCAGCAGCCGCGACAGGACATCTGGAAACACCATATATTTT.

In this sample, this clonotype turned up a few times. The chain carries TRBV7-8 and TRBJ1-2, with D possibly TRBD1 on 5 matching bases. This CDR3 contains 16 residues. The V end lost 4 bases, the J end lost 4 bases, and 19 bases lay between the germline ends. Germline V lookup: CDR1 SGHVS, CDR2 FQNEAQ. This chain's CDR3 is CASSSGRWGVSYGYTF. The CDR3 DNA follows: TGTGCCAGCAGCTCGGGGAGGTGGGGGGTTAGCTATGGCTACACCTTC.

The V and J genes are TRBV11-3 and TRBJ2-1, with TRBD2 identical over 7 bases. The CDR3 has 16 amino acids. Germline assignment: CDR1 SGHNT and CDR2 YENEEA. With V trimmed by 3 bases and J by 3 bases, 8 bases remained unmatched. CDR3: CASSFSILADYNEQFF. In nucleotides, the CDR3 is TGTGCCAGCAGCTTTAGTATTCTAGCGGACTACAATGAGCAGTTCTTC.

This clonotype was seen at least ten times. The chain uses TRBV7-2 and TRBJ1-2, with D unclear. Per germline, CDR1 SGHTA and CDR2 FQGNSA. This CDR3 is 14 amino acids long. V was clipped by 2 bases and J by 4 bases, with 11 bases between them. The CDR3 sequence is CASSLNDKPYGYTF. The CDR3 DNA reads as TGTGCCAGCAGCTTAAATGACAAACCCTATGGCTACACCTTC.

This clonotype was observed a handful of times. This chain joins TRBV12-3 or TRBV12-4 and TRBJ2-3, with 7 bases fitting TRBD1. The CDR3 covers 13 residues. V lost 6 bases to trimming and J lost 5 bases; unmatched junction nucleotides: 5. The CDR3 reads CASRRTGEDTQYF. The CDR3 DNA is TGTGCCAGCAGAAGAACAGGGGAAGATACGCAGTATTTT.

J is TRBJ2-1 and V is TRBV18; D might be TRBD2 (5 bases). The length of the CDR3 is 16 residues. CDR1 is KGHSH and CDR2 is LQKENI in the germline V gene. V was cut by 0 bases and J by 6 bases, with 15 bases left in between. This CDR3 is CASSPPGRDNPNEQFF. For the CDR3, the DNA is TGTGCCAGCTCACCACCTGGTCGGGATAACCCCAATGAGCAGTTCTTC.

This clonotype was counted ten times or more. The rearrangement uses TRBV11-2 and TRBJ2-1, with D possibly being TRBD1 or TRBD2 (7 bases each). The CDR3 covers 15 residues. Germline CDR1 and CDR2: SGHAT and FQNNGV. V lost 0 bases, J lost 7 bases, and 13 bases lay in between. CDR3 nucleotides: TGTGCCAGCAGCTTAGAGGCAGGGGGAGGGAATGAGCAGTTCTTC. It is translated as CASSLEAGGGNEQFF. Supplemented by reference TRBV11-2 and TRBJ2-1, the full variable domain reads EAGVAQSPRYKIIEKRQSVAFWCNPISGHATLYWYQQILGQGPKLLIQFQNNGVVDDSQLPKDRFSAERLKGVDSTLKIQPAKLEDSAVYLCASSLEAGGGNEQFFGPGTRLTVL.

This clonotype was counted between two and nine times. The chain links TRBV4-3 to TRBJ2-1; 10 bases match TRBD2. Germline V gene data show CDR1 as LGHNA and CDR2 as YSLEER. V dropped 1 base and J dropped 0; count of bases not matched to a gene: 12. The CDR3 loop spans 20 amino acids. In DNA, the CDR3 is TGCGCCAGCAGCCAAGGGGGCAGGACTAGCGGATCTAGCTCCTACAATGAGCAGTTCTTC. It specifies CASSQGGRTSGSSSYNEQFF.

This clonotype occurred many times. The gene calls are TRBV30 and TRBJ2-1; D is unresolved. CDR1 and CDR2 (germline): GTSNPN, SVGIG (reference sequence). This CDR3 region has 11 residues. V lost 3 bases and J lost 2, with 2 bases in between. The CDR3 nucleotides are TGTGCCTGGAGGCCCTACAATGAGCAGTTCTTC. As protein: CAWRPYNEQFF.